These 17 T cell receptor beta chains were all obtained from the same sample, sequenced in a study of T cells in Graves' hyperthyroidism and ophthalmopathy. Amplified regions were TCR beta CDR3 sequences from RNA transcripts. A set of HTBI primers served as the primers for a first-round RT-PCR of the TCR CDR3. MiXCR, run by TCRdb on the multiplex PCR reads, gives a single entry per CDR3 protein. The sample includes fewer than 450,000 distinct CDR3 sequences, 12% to 15% of them seen just once. Sequenced sample: blood. These receptors all stem from a woman aged 60-75 years with Graves' ophthalmopathy.

This clonotype was counted between two and nine times. The chain joins TRBV20-1 to TRBJ1-2; 12 positions agree with TRBD1. This CDR3 spans 16 amino acids. Germline CDR1 is DFQATT and CDR2 is SNEGSKA (reference sequence). V trimming: 3 bases; J trimming: 5 bases; junction bases outside the gene matches: 10. In DNA, the CDR3 is TGCAGTGCTAGGGGACAGGGGGCAACTAGGCCATATGGCTACACCTTC. Protein product: CSARGQGATRPYGYTF.

This clonotype was observed at least ten times. The chain couples TRBV9 to TRBJ2-7; 12 bases are a match to TRBD2. Germline CDR1 is SGDLS and CDR2 is YYNGEE. V lost 3 bases to trimming and J lost 7 bases; unmatched junction nucleotides: 5. This CDR3 comprises 14 residues. The CDR3 loop reads CASSALAGGGEQYF. CDR3 sequence (DNA): TGTGCCAGCAGCGCACTAGCGGGAGGAGGTGAGCAGTACTTC.

This clonotype was detected a few times. This chain links TRBV15 with TRBJ2-4, with D possibly being TRBD1 (6 bases). The CDR3 runs to 15 residues. The V gene lost 1 base and the J gene lost 0 bases, with 7 bases spanning the gap. Germline assignment: CDR1 LNHNV and CDR2 YYDKDF (reference sequence). CDR3 coding DNA: TGTGCCACCAGCAGAGGGACAGTAGCCAAAAACATTCAGTACTTC. Its protein is CATSRGTVAKNIQYF.

V gene TRBV5-4 combines with J gene TRBJ1-5; perhaps TRBD1 as D (5 bases). Germline V lookup: CDR1 SGHNT, CDR2 YYREEE (reference sequence). V was pared by 2 bases and J by 3 bases, with 12 bases between. This CDR3 contains 15 residues. CDR3 region: CASSFRDSNNQPQHF. The CDR3 region has the DNA TGTGCCAGCAGCTTTCGGGACTCGAACAATCAGCCCCAGCATTTT. The full variable domain, completed using reference TRBV5-4 and TRBJ1-5, is ETGVTQSPTHLIKTRGQQVTLRCSSQSGHNTVSWYQQALGQGPQFIFQYYREEENGRGNFPPRFSGLQFPNYSSELNVNALELDDSALYLCASSFRDSNNQPQHFGDGTRLSIL.

This clonotype was counted at least ten times. J is TRBJ2-1 and V is TRBV28, with D perhaps TRBD1 (7 bases). The V end lost 2 bases, the J end lost 2 bases, and 10 bases lay between the germline ends. From germline, CDR1 is MDHEN and CDR2 SYDVKM. The CDR3 is made up of 15 amino acids. The CDR3 spells CASSLGGGPYNEQFF. In DNA, the CDR3 is TGTGCCAGCAGTTTAGGAGGGGGCCCCTACAATGAGCAGTTCTTC.

The chain has TRBV28 and TRBJ2-3, with D uncertain. This CDR3 has 14 residues. Germline V gene data show CDR1 as MDHEN and CDR2 as SYDVKM. Trimming removed 6 bases from V and 1 base from J, with 11 bases in between. CDR3 amino acids: CASSHTARTDTQYF. Written as DNA, the CDR3 is TGTGCCAGCAGCCATACAGCGCGCACAGATACGCAGTATTTT.

This clonotype occurred a few times. The gene calls are TRBV5-1 and TRBJ2-1; 8 bases map to TRBD2. Trimming at V came to 5 bases and at J to 8 bases, leaving 9 bases not matched to a gene. Germline-derived CDR1 and CDR2 are SGHRS and YFSETQ. The CDR3 spans 14 residues. The CDR3 DNA reads TGCGCCAGCAGTGAGGGGAGCGGGAGTGATGAGCAGTTCTTC. Protein product: CASSEGSGSDEQFF. Looking up the rest from reference TRBV5-1 and TRBJ2-1 gives the full variable domain: KAGVTQTPRYLIKTRGQQVTLSCSPISGHRSVSWYQQTPGQGLQFLFEYFSETQRNKGNFPGRFSGRQFSNSRSEMNVSTLELGDSALYLCASSEGSGSDEQFFGPGTRLTVL.

This clonotype occurred a few times. The chain uses TRBV6-1 and TRBJ2-7; 8 bases are shared with TRBD2. CDR3 length: 16 residues. With V trimmed by 6 bases and J by 4 bases, 14 bases remained unmatched. The V gene's germline CDR1 is MNHNS and CDR2 SASEGT. The CDR3 bases are TGTGCCAGCAGAAAGGGGAGTAGCGGGAACTCGTACGAGCAGTACTTC. It is translated as CASRKGSSGNSYEQYF.

Turning to this clonotype: One end of the junction does not line up with germline, which may come from a read error. The rearrangement uses TRBV24-1 and TRBJ2-2, with D perhaps matching TRBD2 (5 bases). This CDR3 spans 15 amino acids. The germline V gene has CDR1 KGHDR and CDR2 SFDVKD. The CDR3 spells CATSDPYFSTGELLF. The CDR3 DNA sequence: TGTGCCACCAGTGACCCTTATTTTAGCACCGGGGAGCTGCTTTTT.

This clonotype was seen repeatedly, ten times or more. The gene calls are TRBV28 and TRBJ2-6; possible D gene TRBD1, 6 bases. The CDR3 length is 17 residues. Germline V gives CDR1 MDHEN, CDR2 SYDVKM. The germline V and J ends were trimmed by 3 bases and 0 bases, with 12 bases remaining between them. CDR3 sequence (DNA): TGTGCCAGCAGTTTCCCGACAGGACGCTCTGGGGCCAACGTCCTGACTTTC. Translation: CASSFPTGRSGANVLTF.

This clonotype was seen a handful of times. The rearrangement links TRBV29-1 to TRBJ2-7, with TRBD2 matching 8 bases. V lost 4 bases and J lost 3; bases outside the gene matches: 5. CDR3 length: 13 amino acids. The germline V gene encodes CDR1 SQVTM and CDR2 ANQGSEA. The CDR3 sequence is CSVVAGQNYEQYF. In DNA, the CDR3 is TGCAGCGTTGTAGCGGGGCAGAACTACGAGCAGTACTTC.

This clonotype was picked up a small number of times. V is TRBV5-1 and J is TRBJ2-7; 9 bases map to TRBD2. The CDR3 covers 14 residues. V lost 1 base to trimming and J lost 7 bases; unmatched junction nucleotides: 6. CDR1 is SGHRS, CDR2 YFSETQ, per germline. The CDR3 bases are TGCGCCAGCAGCTTGCTAATAGCGGGAGCTGAGCAGTACTTC. It encodes CASSLLIAGAEQYF.

This clonotype was observed at least ten times. The chain carries TRBV3-1 and TRBJ2-1, with D unresolved. The CDR3 length is 12 residues. Germline V gene sequence: CDR1 LGHDT, CDR2 YNNKEL (reference sequence). Between the trimmed V and J ends, which lost 4 bases and 9 bases, there was a span of 10 bases. The CDR3 bases are TGTGCCAGCAGCCTCAAGAGAGCTGAGCAGTTCTTC. Its translation is CASSLKRAEQFF.

This clonotype was counted ten times or more. The CDR3 DNA reads as TGTGCCAGCACCGAACTAGCGTCTTCAGAGACCCAGTACTTC. This gives the protein CASTELASSETQYF. The V and J genes are TRBV6-1 and TRBJ2-5, with 7 bases that match TRBD2. This CDR3 is built from 14 residues. V was clipped by 7 bases and J by 4 bases; unmatched bases: 9. Germline V gives CDR1 MNHNS, CDR2 SASEGT.

A few counts support this clonotype. The germline gene is not matched at one end of the junction; a read error may be the cause. The genes are TRBV5-1 and TRBJ1-1; 11 positions agree with TRBD1. Germline V gives CDR1 SGHRS, CDR2 YFSETQ. The CDR3 covers 14 residues. CDR3 amino acids: CAGSLGQGDTEAFF. The CDR3 bases are TGCGCCGGCAGCTTGGGACAGGGGGACACTGAAGCTTTCTTT.

The chain has TRBV4-2 and TRBJ2-2, with D unclear. Germline V lookup: CDR1 LGHNA, CDR2 YNFKEQ. Between the trimmed V and J ends, which lost 0 bases and 5 bases, there was a span of 7 bases. The CDR3 has 14 amino acids. CDR3 in amino acids: CASSQDRTTGELFF. The CDR3 DNA sequence: TGTGCCAGCAGCCAAGATCGAACAACCGGGGAGCTGTTTTTT.

This clonotype was seen at least ten times. The V and J genes are TRBV7-3 and TRBJ1-1; D ambiguous. CDR3 length: 13 residues. Trimming took 0 bases from V and 1 from J, leaving 3 bases between them. Germline V gene sequence: CDR1 SGHTA, CDR2 FQGTGA. CDR3 residues: CASSLTTNTEAFF. CDR3 coding DNA: TGTGCCAGCAGCTTAACAACGAACACTGAAGCTTTCTTT. The complete variable domain, with remaining parts taken from reference TRBV7-3 and TRBJ1-1, reads GAGVSQTPSNKVTEKGKYVELRCDPISGHTALYWYRQSLGQGPEFLIYFQGTGAADDSGLPNDRFFAVRPEGSVSTLKIQRTERGDSAVYLCASSLTTNTEAFFGQGTRLTVV.